The 29 T cell receptor beta chains below come from one sample, sequenced in a study of cytomegalovirus exposure and HLA in healthy donors (dated by TCRdb to about 2017). The method was the immunoSEQ multiplex PCR assay. For the multiplex PCR, a mixture combining 60 forward primers for TCR Vbeta segments and 13 reverse primers for TCR Jbeta segments was used. TCRdb mirrors the immuneACCESS table, restricted to in-frame sequences. Some clones are absent from its copies; in checked studies, under half trace to an unresolved V gene, and the reason for the others is unknown. Here the sample has 200,000 or so clones; less than 90% occur a single time. The biggest ten clones account for 0.2% to 0.3% of the sample. What was sequenced was PBMCs. The receptors here all came from a boy under 18 in good health and CMV-seronegative.

J is TRBJ1-2 and V is TRBV7-9, with D unresolved. This CDR3 comprises 13 residues. V lost 2 bases, J lost 1 base, and 5 bases lay in between. Germline CDR1 SEHNR, CDR2 FQNEAQ (reference sequence). CDR3 DNA sequence: TGTGCCAGCAGCTTATCAGATAACTATGGCTACACCTTC. Translation gives CASSLSDNYGYTF.

This clone was picked up one time. The chain recombines TRBV11-3 with TRBJ2-2; 11 nucleotides match TRBD1. Trimming cost V 3 bases and J 5 bases; bases outside gene matches: 11. The CDR3 totals 18 residues. Germline CDR1 and CDR2: SGHNT and YENEEA. The CDR3: CASSFVDRGRRGTGELFF. In DNA, the CDR3 is TGTGCCAGCAGCTTTGTGGACAGGGGGCGAAGGGGTACCGGGGAGCTGTTTTTT.

A word on this clone: Other DNA sequences in the same sample also yield this CDR3. The J gene is TRBJ2-7, the V gene TRBV6-1; 8 bases match TRBD1. This CDR3 has 10 amino acids. The V gene's germline CDR1 is MNHNS and CDR2 SASEGT. V shed 8 bases and J 13 bases; nucleotides not matched to a gene: 7. CDR3 sequence reads: CASLDRARYF. CDR3 in DNA: TGTGCCAGCTTGGACAGGGCTCGCTACTTC.

A word on this clone: The missing conserved phenylalanine or tryptophan at the end of this CDR3 makes a read error likely. Because the CDR3's place on the DNA is in doubt, the DNA is left out and the CDR3 is given as listed by TCRdb. The CDR3 loop is CASRTGTGFFN. This chain uses TRBV6-6 with TRBJ1-2; the D call of TRBD1 is as the table states it, not checked on the DNA. CDR1 is MNHNY, CDR2 SVGAGI, per germline (reference sequence). The CDR3 comprises 11 residues, both ends counted.

The rearrangement joins TRBV9 to TRBJ1-2; D is perhaps TRBD1 (5 bases). Germline values: CDR1 SGDLS, CDR2 YYNGEE. Trimming removed 0 bases at V and 4 bases at J, with 10 bases between. The CDR3 runs 14 residues. CDR3 DNA sequence: TGTGCCAGCAGCGTAGTAGCGGGGGGCTATGGCTACACCTTC. Translating it yields CASSVVAGGYGYTF.

The genes are TRBV19 and TRBJ1-1, with D possibly matching TRBD1 (5 bases). In germline, CDR1 is LNHDA, CDR2 SQIVND (reference sequence). The CDR3 totals 15 residues. V lost 3 bases to trimming and J lost 5 bases, with 16 bases between them. The CDR3 reads CASSIPRGMATEAFF. CDR3 coding DNA: TGTGCCAGTAGTATCCCCCGGGGGATGGCGACTGAAGCTTTCTTT. The whole variable domain, remainder taken from reference TRBV19 and TRBJ1-1, is DGGITQSPKYLFRKEGQNVTLSCEQNLNHDAMYWYRQDPGQGLRLIYYSQIVNDFQKGDIAEGYSVSREKKESFPLTVTSAQKNPTAFYLCASSIPRGMATEAFFGQGTRLTVV.

The chain couples TRBV29-1 to TRBJ2-1, with D perhaps matching TRBD1 (5 bases). Germline assignment: CDR1 SQVTM and CDR2 ANQGSEA. The CDR3 contains 15 residues. Trimming took off 3 bases at V and 0 bases at J, with 12 bases between the two ends. The CDR3 DNA reads as TGCAGCGTTGAGGTTTACAGGACCTCCTACAATGAGCAGTTCTTC. Protein product: CSVEVYRTSYNEQFF.

The V call is TRBV18, the J call TRBJ1-1; D gene uncertain. The CDR3 length is 16 residues. V lost 5 bases to trimming and J lost 0 bases, with 16 bases between them. In germline, CDR1 is KGHSH, CDR2 LQKENI. CDR3 region: CASSERGLSMNTEAFF. CDR3 sequence (DNA): TGTGCCAGCTCAGAAAGAGGATTATCCATGAACACTGAAGCTTTCTTT.

This clone appeared a few times. The CDR3 region has the DNA TGTGCTAGTGGTTTGGATACTCTACAGGGACAGCCCCAGCATTTT. Protein sequence: CASGLDTLQGQPQHF. The chain joins TRBV12-5 to TRBJ1-5, with D possibly TRBD1 on 6 matching bases. This CDR3 region has 15 residues. V lost 1 base to trimming and J lost 7 bases, with 14 bases between them. From germline, CDR1 is LGHNT and CDR2 FRNRAP.

J is TRBJ1-2 and V is TRBV19; 9 nucleotides match TRBD1. CDR3 length: 14 residues. Germline CDR1 is LNHDA and CDR2 is SQIVND (reference sequence). J was trimmed by 4 bases and V by 5 bases; bases with no gene match: 5. The CDR3 here is CASSGTGRIYGYTF. CDR3 nucleotide sequence: TGTGCCAGTAGTGGGACAGGGAGGATCTATGGCTACACCTTC.

This clone turned up a few times. The CDR3 bases are TGTGCCAGCAGTGCCACTAGCGCAAACACCGGGGAGCTGTTTTTT. It yields the protein CASSATSANTGELFF. The chain carries TRBV6-1 and TRBJ2-2; 7 bases align to TRBD2. Germline values: CDR1 MNHNS, CDR2 SASEGT. Trimming cost V 4 bases and J 2 bases; bases outside gene matches: 4. This CDR3 is built from 15 residues.

The chain carries TRBV5-4 and TRBJ1-2, with TRBD1 as a possible D gene (6 bases). The CDR3 runs to 14 residues. The V end was cut by 5 bases, the J end by 1 base, with 12 bases between. Germline V gene lookup returns CDR1 SGHNT and CDR2 YYREEE (reference sequence). The CDR3 loop is CASRRDINNYGYTF. The CDR3 DNA is TGTGCCAGCAGGAGGGACATAAATAACTATGGCTACACCTTC. The full variable domain, in which reference TRBV5-4 and TRBJ1-2 provide the parts outside the CDR3, is ETGVTQSPTHLIKTRGQQVTLRCSSQSGHNTVSWYQQALGQGPQFIFQYYREEENGRGNFPPRFSGLQFPNYSSELNVNALELDDSALYLCASRRDINNYGYTFGSGTRLTVV.

This chain connects TRBV6-1 to TRBJ1-5, with a weak D call TRBD1 (5 bases). From germline, CDR1 is MNHNS and CDR2 SASEGT. The V end was cut by 6 bases, the J end by 6 bases, with 12 bases between. The CDR3 extends over 13 amino acids. CDR3: CASRDITGQPQHF. The CDR3 bases are TGTGCCAGCAGGGACATCACGGGTCAGCCCCAGCATTTT.

The chain joins TRBV5-6 to TRBJ2-1; TRBD2 agrees at 9 bases. V dropped 2 bases and J dropped 6; count of bases not matched to a gene: 0. Germline V gene sequence: CDR1 SGHDT, CDR2 YYEEEE. This CDR3 is 13 amino acids long. This CDR3 reads CASSLAGGNEQFF. For the CDR3, the DNA is TGTGCCAGCAGCTTAGCGGGGGGCAATGAGCAGTTCTTC.

The J gene is TRBJ1-3, the V gene TRBV9; 10 nucleotides agree with TRBD1. V was clipped by 4 bases and J by 8 bases; unmatched bases: 9. Looked up from germline, CDR1 is SGDLS and CDR2 is YYNGEE. The CDR3 consists of 15 residues. CDR3 region: CASSPRTGGVYTIYF. In nucleotides, the CDR3 is TGTGCCAGCAGCCCCCGGACAGGGGGTGTATACACCATATATTTT.

V gene TRBV5-3 combines with J gene TRBJ1-1, with D perhaps TRBD1 (5 bases). TRBV5-3 is labeled an ORF, and its function is uncertain. The CDR3 sequence is 17 residues long. Deletions cut 4 bases from V and 0 bases from J, with 19 bases between. Written as DNA, the CDR3 is TGTGCCAGAAGCGACCGGGTCGGGGAGGGGATGAACACTGAAGCTTTCTTT. Protein product: CARSDRVGEGMNTEAFF.

J is TRBJ1-2 and V is TRBV30; 9 nucleotides match TRBD1. Looked up from germline, CDR1 is GTSNPN and CDR2 is SVGIG (reference sequence). This CDR3 contains 11 residues. V lost 8 bases, J lost 7 bases, and 5 bases stayed unmatched. CDR3 DNA: TGTGCCCGAACAGGGGGCAGTGGCTACACCTTC. Translation: CARTGGSGYTF. Drawing the rest from reference TRBV30 and TRBJ1-2, the complete variable domain is SQTIHQWPATLVQPVGSPLSLECTVEGTSNPNLYWYRQAAGRGLQLLFYSVGIGQISSEVPQNLSASRPQDRQFILSSKKLLLSDSGFYLCARTGGSGYTFGSGTRLTVV.

As regards this clone: The identical CDR3 is also encoded by other nucleotide sequences in the sample. V gene TRBV9 combines with J gene TRBJ2-7, with 7 bases lining up with TRBD1. Trimming cost V 0 bases and J 0 bases; bases outside gene matches: 0. This CDR3 contains 14 residues. Germline V gives CDR1 SGDLS, CDR2 YYNGEE. In nucleotides, the CDR3 is TGTGCCAGCAGCGTAGGGGACAGCTCCTACGAGCAGTACTTC. It encodes CASSVGDSSYEQYF.

The chain recombines TRBV2 with TRBJ1-4, with 9 bases aligning to TRBD1. The junction had 3 bases not matched to a gene; V was cut back by 2 bases and J by 8 bases. CDR1 SNHLY and CDR2 FYNNEI come from the germline V gene. The CDR3 covers 14 residues. CDR3 nucleotide sequence: TGTGCCAGCAGTGAAAGGACAGGGGAAGAAAAACTGTTTTTT. Translating gives CASSERTGEEKLFF.

V is TRBV4-1 and J is TRBJ2-2, with 7 positions matching TRBD2. The ends lost 0 bases at V and 5 bases at J; junction bases unmatched: 3. There are 15 residues in the CDR3. CDR1 MGHRA and CDR2 YSYEKL come from the germline V gene. This CDR3 is CASSQDAGETGELFF. In DNA form, the CDR3 reads TGCGCCAGCAGCCAAGATGCGGGAGAAACCGGGGAGCTGTTTTTT.

The chain carries TRBV19 and TRBJ1-2; D call uncertain. The CDR3 is made up of 16 amino acids. V was pared by 3 bases and J by 2 bases, with 16 bases between. Germline V gene data show CDR1 as LNHDA and CDR2 as SQIVND (reference sequence). The CDR3 DNA is TGTGCCAGTAGTATTTTCACCGGGATGCTCAACTATGGCTACACCTTC. Amino acids: CASSIFTGMLNYGYTF.

This chain uses TRBV12-5 with TRBJ1-2; TRBD1 matches at 7 bases. CDR1 and CDR2 (germline): LGHNT, FRNRAP. CDR3 length: 15 amino acids. Unmatched junction bases numbered 11, after V lost 6 bases and J lost 4 bases. The DNA of the CDR3 is TGTGCTAGTGGACTAAAGACAGGGAGTCCCTATGGCTACACCTTC. Its protein is CASGLKTGSPYGYTF.

This clone is a singleton in its sample. V gene TRBV15 combines with J gene TRBJ2-1, with D unresolved. The CDR3 has 15 residues. V was pared by 0 bases and J by 7 bases, with 13 bases between. The V gene's germline CDR1 is LNHNV and CDR2 YYDKDF (reference sequence). CDR3 protein: CATSRDEAVSNEQFF. CDR3 nucleotide sequence: TGTGCCACCAGCAGAGACGAAGCCGTATCGAATGAGCAGTTCTTC.

The V gene is TRBV30, the J gene TRBJ2-2; TRBD2 matches at 13 bases. The CDR3 is 18 amino acids. The V gene's germline CDR1 is GTSNPN and CDR2 SVGIG (reference sequence). The trim removed 8 bases at V and 4 bases at J, leaving 16 bases unmatched. CDR3 amino acids: CASGLAGVLKFGTGELFF. In DNA, the CDR3 is TGTGCCAGCGGACTAGCGGGAGTTCTTAAATTTGGCACCGGGGAGCTGTTTTTT.

The chain is built from TRBV6-4 and TRBJ2-3; TRBD2 matches 7 bases. The CDR3 is made up of 14 amino acids. The V and J ends lost 5 bases and 4 bases, in that order; junction bases with no gene match: 6. Germline values: CDR1 MRHNA, CDR2 SNTAGT. In DNA, the CDR3 is TGTGCCAGCAGTCCGCGGGAGATGGCAGATACGCAGTATTTT. Its protein is CASSPREMADTQYF.

This rearrangement joins TRBV4-1 to TRBJ2-1; TRBD2 is a possible D gene (6 bases). V shed 2 bases and J shed 2 bases, with 19 bases lying between them. CDR1 is MGHRA and CDR2 is YSYEKL in the germline V gene. This CDR3 region has 18 residues. The CDR3 DNA reads TGCGCCAGCAGCCAAATCTTAGTTAGCGGAGCTACCTACAATGAGCAGTTCTTC. It is translated as CASSQILVSGATYNEQFF.

In its sample, this clone was seen a few times. The gene calls are TRBV6-6 and TRBJ2-7; the D is unclear. The CDR3 is 14 amino acids. The germline V and J ends were trimmed by 4 bases and 3 bases, with 13 bases remaining between them. Per the germline V gene, CDR1 is MNHNY and CDR2 is SVGAGI (reference sequence). DNA for the CDR3: TGTGCCAGCAGTTTCATAGGAGAAAGCTACGAGCAGTACTTC. Its protein product is CASSFIGESYEQYF.

The V and J genes are TRBV4-3 and TRBJ2-7; D might be TRBD1 (6 bases). V was trimmed by 0 bases and J by 3 bases, leaving 12 bases between them. Germline CDR1 reads LGHNA; CDR2 reads YSLEER. The CDR3 spans 15 residues. CDR3: CASSQEGRGDYEQYF. The CDR3 DNA follows: TGCGCCAGCAGCCAAGAAGGCAGGGGTGACTACGAGCAGTACTTC.

This clone was recorded only once. This chain connects TRBV6-1 to TRBJ2-3; 7 nucleotides match TRBD2. The CDR3 runs 15 residues. V was clipped by 5 bases and J by 0 bases; unmatched bases: 5. CDR1 and CDR2 from the germline V gene are MNHNS and SASEGT. This chain's CDR3 is CASSRSAGSTDTQYF. CDR3 DNA: TGTGCCAGCAGTCGGTCAGCGGGAAGCACAGATACGCAGTATTTT.